This TCR beta chain was identified during a study of a mutant IDH1 vaccine in newly diagnosed glioma. This clone was picked up one time. Antigen unknown. Repertoires were generated with immunoSEQ multiplex PCR, while TCRdb's copy carries only in-frame clones and drops some. Of fewer than 95,000 clones in the sample, roughly four fifths are singletons; the top ten hold 5.2%. The CDR3 length is 14 residues. Trimming cost V 3 bases and J 0 bases, with 9 bases left between them. Germline CDR1 reads PRHDT; CDR2 reads FYEKMQ (reference sequence). Documented time point: week 47, end of study. Topical imiquimod accompanied each vaccine dose, which consisted of 300 ug of mutant IDH1 20-mer peptide.

The TCR was taken from a man aged 40-49 years with glioma. The sample was PBMCs, taken from a glioma patient whose treatment included an IDH1 peptide vaccine. The genes are TRBV13 and TRBJ2-7; D perhaps matches TRBD1 (6 bases). The CDR3 region is CASSFGQSSYEQYF. The CDR3 nucleotides read TGTGCCAGCAGCTTCGGACAGAGCTCCTACGAGCAGTACTTC.